Listed below are T cell receptor beta chains from one sample, sequenced in a study of OX40 agonist ivuxolimab in advanced cancers. TCRdb keeps only in-frame clones here, not all; method: immunoSEQ multiplex PCR. The sample shows over 85,000 clones, around 88% of them seen only once. Source: CD4+ or CD8+ T cells sorted from blood, taken in a trial of the OX40 agonist ivuxolimab. The source is an adult with an advanced solid tumor such as melanoma, head and neck, liver or kidney cancer. The CDR3 runs from the conserved cysteine through the conserved F or W. The D gene is left open where the match is weak. Only some rows state a clone size, as once, few, many or a class for expanded clones.

D: TRBD2; size: once; J: TRBJ2-7; V: TRBV7-9; CDR3: CASSPHGRAGGEQYF; DNA: TGTGCCAGCAGCCCGCACGGGCGGGCGGGGGGCGAGCAGTACTTC
D: -; size: -; J: TRBJ1-5; V: TRBV5-4; CDR3: CASSSDPNQPQHF; DNA: TGTGCCAGCAGCTCAGATCCAAATCAGCCCCAGCATTTT
D: TRBD1; size: -; J: TRBJ1-2; V: TRBV6-1; CDR3: CASSERDSLFYGYTF; DNA: TGTGCCAGCAGTGAACGGGACAGCCTATTCTATGGCTACACCTTC
D: -; size: -; J: TRBJ2-3; V: TRBV5-1; CDR3: CASSLGPGLSTDTQYF; DNA: TGCGCCAGCAGCTTGGGGCCCGGCTTGAGCACAGATACGCAGTATTTT
D: TRBD2; size: -; J: TRBJ2-1; V: TRBV11-3; CDR3: CASSLKSGDYNEQFF; DNA: TGTGCCAGCAGCTTAAAAAGCGGGGATTACAATGAGCAGTTCTTC
D: TRBD1; size: -; J: TRBJ2-3; V: TRBV5-4; CDR3: CASSFGQGGADTQYF; DNA: TGTGCCAGCAGCTTCGGACAGGGGGGAGCAGATACGCAGTATTTT
D: -; size: -; J: TRBJ2-7; V: TRBV15; CDR3: CATSRDPASQGYEQYF; DNA: TGTGCCACCAGCAGAGATCCGGCCAGCCAGGGATACGAGCAGTACTTC
D: -; size: -; J: TRBJ2-5; V: TRBV9; CDR3: CASSSPTGPETQYF; DNA: TGTGCCAGCAGCTCCCCGACTGGGCCAGAGACCCAGTACTTC
D: -; size: -; J: TRBJ2-5; V: TRBV9; CDR3: CASSARGRLEETQYF; DNA: TGTGCCAGCAGCGCCCGGGGCAGGCTTGAAGAGACCCAGTACTTC
D: -; size: few; J: TRBJ1-1; V: TRBV5-4; CDR3: CASKIQENTEAFF; DNA: TGTGCCAGCAAAATACAGGAGAACACTGAAGCTTTCTTT
D: TRBD1; size: -; J: TRBJ1-5; V: TRBV19; CDR3: CASSIRTGVSNQPQHF; DNA: TGTGCCAGTAGTATCCGGACAGGGGTTAGCAATCAGCCCCAGCATTTT
D: TRBD1; size: -; J: TRBJ2-1; V: TRBV4-3; CDR3: CASSQDPDRGRENEQFF; DNA: TGCGCCAGCAGCCAAGATCCGGACAGGGGGCGCGAAAATGAGCAGTTCTTC
D: -; size: few; J: TRBJ2-5; V: TRBV5-1; CDR3: CASSRVGDGSQETQYF; DNA: TGCGCCAGCAGCCGTGTAGGGGACGGTAGCCAAGAGACCCAGTACTTC
D: TRBD1; size: -; J: TRBJ1-1; V: TRBV6-6; CDR3: CASTEDRGMRAFF; DNA: TGTGCCAGCACCGAGGACAGGGGCATGCGAGCTTTCTTT
D: -; size: once; J: TRBJ2-1; V: TRBV10-3; CDR3: CAISEGRGPGDEQFF; DNA: TGTGCCATCAGTGAGGGGCGGGGCCCCGGAGATGAGCAGTTCTTC
D: -; size: -; J: TRBJ1-5; V: TRBV5-6; CDR3: CASSLRLGTQHF; DNA: TGTGCCAGCAGCTTGAGGCTCGGGACCCAGCATTTT
D: -; size: -; J: TRBJ1-4; V: TRBV6-5; CDR3: CASSHSDSDIEKLFF; DNA: TGTGCCAGCAGCCACAGTGACAGCGATATTGAAAAACTGTTTTTT
D: TRBD1; size: few; J: TRBJ1-1; V: TRBV18; CDR3: CASSSGTGEAFF; DNA: TGTGCCAGCTCATCCGGGACAGGGGAAGCTTTCTTT
D: -; size: -; J: TRBJ1-1; V: TRBV14; CDR3: CASSHPVGARGEAFF; DNA: TGTGCCAGCAGCCACCCGGTAGGAGCCCGAGGTGAAGCTTTCTTT
D: -; size: -; J: TRBJ2-3; V: TRBV15; CDR3: CATSRGVSTDTQYF; DNA: TGTGCCACCAGCAGAGGTGTTTCCACAGATACGCAGTATTTT
D: -; size: -; J: TRBJ2-1; V: TRBV7-3; CDR3: CASSLIAGSYNEQFF; DNA: TGTGCCAGCAGCTTGATTGCGGGCTCCTACAATGAGCAGTTCTTC
D: -; size: -; J: TRBJ1-1; V: TRBV19; CDR3: CASSKSLQNTEAFF; DNA: TGTGCCAGTAGTAAATCCCTCCAAAACACTGAAGCTTTCTTT
D: TRBD2; size: -; J: TRBJ2-4; V: TRBV7-9; CDR3: CASSLAAGVRNIQYF; DNA: TGTGCCAGCAGCTTAGCTGCGGGAGTTAGAAACATTCAGTACTTC
D: -; size: -; J: TRBJ1-2; V: TRBV7-3; CDR3: CASSLRGSGEGGYTF; DNA: TGTGCCAGCAGCTTACGTGGGTCAGGGGAGGGTGGCTACACCTTC
D: -; size: -; J: TRBJ2-7; V: TRBV7-8; CDR3: CASSLGLGGPEQYF; DNA: TGTGCCAGCAGCTTAGGCTTGGGGGGCCCCGAGCAGTACTTC
D: -; size: -; J: TRBJ1-2; V: TRBV18; CDR3: CASSPGALRYGYTF; DNA: TGTGCCAGCTCACCAGGGGCCCTCCGGTATGGCTACACCTTC
D: -; size: -; J: TRBJ2-7; V: TRBV28; CDR3: CASAGTQTYEQYF; DNA: TGTGCCAGCGCCGGGACACAGACCTACGAGCAGTACTTC
D: -; size: -; J: TRBJ2-1; V: TRBV29-1; CDR3: CSVVGGPYNEQFF; DNA: TGCAGCGTTGTAGGGGGACCTTACAATGAGCAGTTCTTC
D: -; size: -; J: TRBJ2-3; V: TRBV15; CDR3: CATSRDSGKGTDTQYF; DNA: TGTGCCACCAGCAGAGATTCCGGGAAGGGGACAGATACGCAGTATTTT
D: -; size: -; J: TRBJ1-2; V: TRBV11-2; CDR3: CASSLDAGTYGYTF; DNA: TGTGCCAGCAGCTTAGATGCAGGGACGTACGGCTACACCTTC
D: -; size: -; J: TRBJ2-3; V: TRBV4-1; CDR3: CASSQMRGDGGTDTQYF; DNA: TGCGCCAGCAGCCAAATGAGAGGGGACGGGGGCACAGATACGCAGTATTTT
D: -; size: -; J: TRBJ2-1; V: TRBV2; CDR3: CASSVQGDLNEQFF; DNA: TGTGCCAGCAGTGTACAGGGAGACTTGAATGAGCAGTTCTTC
D: -; size: -; J: TRBJ1-3; V: TRBV6-1; CDR3: CASSAGRPFSGNTIYF; DNA: TGTGCCAGCAGTGCCGGACGACCCTTCTCTGGAAACACCATATATTTT
D: -; size: -; J: TRBJ1-5; V: TRBV5-6; CDR3: CASSLDQPQHF; DNA: TGTGCCAGCAGCTTGGATCAGCCCCAGCATTTT
D: -; size: -; J: TRBJ2-3; V: TRBV6-1; CDR3: CASSERGDTQYF; DNA: TGTGCCAGCAGCGAGAGGGGGGATACGCAGTATTTT
D: -; size: once; J: TRBJ2-6; V: TRBV11-2; CDR3: CASSLGRPWDSGANVLTF; DNA: TGTGCCAGCAGCTTAGGCCGCCCCTGGGACTCTGGGGCCAACGTCCTGACTTTC
D: -; size: -; J: TRBJ1-5; V: TRBV10-3; CDR3: CAISDRGLMPQHF; DNA: TGTGCCATCAGTGATCGGGGGTTGATGCCCCAGCATTTT
D: -; size: -; J: TRBJ1-1; V: TRBV2; CDR3: CASIPRDPGAFF; DNA: TGTGCCAGCATCCCCCGGGACCCCGGAGCTTTCTTT
D: -; size: -; J: TRBJ2-1; V: TRBV28; CDR3: CASNARYEQFF; DNA: TGTGCCAGCAACGCCCGATATGAGCAGTTCTTC
D: -; size: once; J: TRBJ1-1; V: TRBV28; CDR3: CASTANTEAFF; DNA: TGTGCCAGCACCGCGAACACTGAAGCTTTCTTT
D: -; size: -; J: TRBJ2-5; V: TRBV6-1; CDR3: CASPRGPGAQYF; DNA: TGTGCCAGCCCCAGGGGCCCTGGGGCCCAGTACTTC